This T cell receptor beta chain was documented in a study of identical twins. This clonotype was seen a few times. V lost 1 base and J lost 6, with 5 bases in between. CDR1 is ENHRY, CDR2 SYGVKD, per germline. The CDR3 length is 12 residues. TCRdb fed the 5' RACE reads into MiXCR, producing one record per CDR3 protein. The data hold around 530,000 distinct CDR3 sequences, with roughly 15% observed a single time. This sample was also put to use in a study of yellow fever vaccine responses in identical twins. According to that study: Twin vaccine T cell responses reportedly seemed partly convergent, partly personalized.

This clonotype was obtained from a woman aged 18-30 years in good health. The specimen was CD4+ T cells sorted from blood. The chain employs TRBV10-3 and TRBJ2-3; D tentatively fits TRBD1 or TRBD2 (5 bases each). This chain's CDR3 is CAISEWGDTQYF. CDR3 sequence (DNA): TGTGCCATCAGTGAGTGGGGGGATACGCAGTATTTT.